These 31 T cell receptor beta chains originate from one sample sequenced in a study of human T cells and chemical hapten exposure. A single record per CDR3 protein comes from TCRdb applying MiXCR to the RACE reads. The sample lists about 120,000 distinct CDR3 sequences, around 10% occurring once. The time point is: patch test 1, 2 weeks after DPC sensitization. Treatment defined: therapeutic diphenylcyclopropenone sensitization with weekly scalp DPC. The sequences come from whole blood, collected in connection with sensitization to the hapten diphenylcyclopropenone (DPC). Receptors were obtained from a woman aged 45 to 65 with alopecia areata. Some clones in this sample may be carry-over from other donors' samples.

This clonotype occurred a few times. The V gene is TRBV5-6, the J gene TRBJ1-1; D might be TRBD1 (5 bases). Trimming shortened V by 3 bases and J by 6 bases, and 12 bases separated the two germline ends. CDR1 SGHDT and CDR2 YYEEEE come from the germline V gene. The CDR3 totals 13 residues. Here the CDR3 reads CASSWDLSAEAFF. The CDR3, as DNA: TGTGCCAGCAGCTGGGACCTGAGCGCTGAAGCTTTCTTT.

The rearrangement links TRBV20-1 to TRBJ2-2, with 7 bases that match TRBD2. CDR1 and CDR2 from the germline V gene are DFQATT and SNEGSKA (reference sequence). V was clipped by 3 bases and J by 13 bases; unmatched bases: 8. The CDR3 totals 12 residues. This chain's CDR3 is CSASPAGDGLFF. The DNA for the CDR3 is TGCAGTGCTAGTCCCGCGGGAGATGGGCTGTTTTTT.

The chain couples TRBV14 to TRBJ2-5; D is uncertain. Trimming left V 4 bases short and J 2 bases short, with 8 bases between. The germline gives CDR1 SGHDN, CDR2 FVKESK. This CDR3 is 13 amino acids long. CDR3: CASSRNLQETQYF. CDR3 DNA sequence: TGTGCCAGCAGCCGAAACCTACAAGAGACCCAGTACTTC.

This clonotype turned up a few times. This chain links TRBV5-1 with TRBJ2-1, with a tentative D call TRBD1 (5 bases). This CDR3 spans 13 amino acids. V shed 4 bases and J shed 6 bases, with 11 bases lying between them. CDR1 and CDR2 from the germline V gene are SGHRS and YFSETQ. The CDR3 DNA reads as TGCGCCAGCAGCGGGCAGGGTGTCAATGAGCAGTTCTTC. Amino acids: CASSGQGVNEQFF. Full variable domain (missing parts from reference TRBV5-1 and TRBJ2-1): KAGVTQTPRYLIKTRGQQVTLSCSPISGHRSVSWYQQTPGQGLQFLFEYFSETQRNKGNFPGRFSGRQFSNSRSEMNVSTLELGDSALYLCASSGQGVNEQFFGPGTRLTVL.

There are many counts of this clonotype. The gene calls are TRBV20-1 and TRBJ2-6; perhaps D is TRBD1 or TRBD2 (5 bases each). Trimming left V 3 bases short and J 2 bases short, with 8 bases between. Germline V gene sequence: CDR1 DFQATT, CDR2 SNEGSKA (reference sequence). The CDR3 totals 14 residues. The CDR3 reads CSASEGPGANVLTF. The DNA of the CDR3 is TGCAGTGCTAGTGAGGGGCCTGGGGCCAACGTCCTGACTTTC.

This clonotype was detected ten times or more. V is TRBV7-2 and J is TRBJ2-1, with D tentatively TRBD1 or TRBD2 (5 bases each). Germline V lookup: CDR1 SGHTA, CDR2 FQGNSA. The V end was cut by 0 bases, the J end by 6 bases, with 9 bases between. The CDR3 spans 14 residues. The CDR3 DNA sequence: TGTGCCAGCAGCTTAGCGGGGGACCGCAATGAGCAGTTCTTC. It codes for CASSLAGDRNEQFF.

This clonotype showed up just once. A read error may be the cause here, since a much bigger clone is one base away. The chain uses TRBV3-1 and TRBJ2-5; 10 nucleotides line up with TRBD2. The CDR3 runs to 15 residues. The germline gives CDR1 LGHDT, CDR2 YNNKEL (reference sequence). The CDR3 coding sequence is TGTGCCAGCAACCAATTCGGACTAGCGGAAGAGACCCAGTACTTC. Its translation is CASNQFGLAEETQYF.

This clonotype was seen ten or more times. This sequence joins TRBV18 and TRBJ1-5; 7 nucleotides align to TRBD1. The CDR3 sequence is 14 residues long. V trimming: 4 bases; J trimming: 1 base; junction bases outside the gene matches: 1. The germline gives CDR1 KGHSH, CDR2 LQKENI. CDR3 residues: CASSQGASNQPQHF. CDR3 DNA: TGTGCCAGCTCACAGGGGGCGAGCAATCAGCCCCAGCATTTT.

In its sample, this clonotype was seen a few times. This chain joins TRBV5-1 and TRBJ2-3; 7 bases map to TRBD2. The CDR3 runs 15 residues. Unmatched junction bases numbered 6, after V lost 2 bases and J lost 3 bases. The germline V gene has CDR1 SGHRS and CDR2 YFSETQ. CDR3 coding DNA: TGCGCCAGCAGCTTCCGGCTAGCGGTTACAGATACGCAGTATTTT. Its protein product is CASSFRLAVTDTQYF.

The chain is built from TRBV10-2 and TRBJ1-1; the match to TRBD1 covers 8 bases. The CDR3 has 14 residues. V shed 5 bases and J 5 bases; nucleotides not matched to a gene: 7. CDR1 is WSHSY and CDR2 is SAAADI in the germline V gene. The CDR3, as DNA: TGCGCCAGCAGTATGACAGGGGCTGGTACTGAAGCTTTCTTT. It codes for CASSMTGAGTEAFF.

This clonotype was counted only a few times. This chain uses TRBV4-3 with TRBJ2-7; possibly TRBD2 for D (7 bases). CDR1 is LGHNA, CDR2 YSLEER, per germline. The CDR3 runs to 13 residues. V was trimmed by 2 bases and J by 9 bases, leaving 14 bases between them. CDR3: CASSQLGGARQYF. DNA of the CDR3: TGCGCCAGCAGCCAACTTGGGGGGGCCCGGCAGTACTTC.

This clonotype came up a few times. The chain has TRBV5-5 and TRBJ2-5; tentative D call: TRBD2 (5 bases). CDR3 length: 14 amino acids. V lost 0 bases to trimming and J lost 2 bases, with 8 bases between them. CDR1 is SGHKS, CDR2 YYEKEE, per germline (reference sequence). The CDR3 DNA sequence: TGTGCCAGCAGCTTGGTGACTACGCAAGAGACCCAGTACTTC. It is translated as CASSLVTTQETQYF.

The genes are TRBV28 and TRBJ2-1; TRBD2 matches 7 bases. The CDR3 contains 15 residues. With V trimmed by 6 bases and J by 3 bases, 8 bases remained unmatched. Germline assignment: CDR1 MDHEN and CDR2 SYDVKM. Here the CDR3 DNA reads TGTGCCAGCAGCCCGCTAGCGGCCCTCTACAATGAGCAGTTCTTC. Its protein product is CASSPLAALYNEQFF. Looking up the rest from reference TRBV28 and TRBJ2-1 gives the full variable domain: DVKVTQSSRYLVKRTGEKVFLECVQDMDHENMFWYRQDPGLGLRLIYFSYDVKMKEKGDIPEGYSVSREKKERFSLILESASTNQTSMYLCASSPLAALYNEQFFGPGTRLTVL.

V is TRBV11-2 and J is TRBJ1-5; D gene unclear. The CDR3 sequence is 16 residues long. Trimming cost V 3 bases and J 1 base, with 13 bases left between them. Germline V CDR1 and CDR2: SGHAT, FQNNGV. The CDR3 reads CASSFVPGLSNQPQHF. CDR3 coding DNA: TGTGCCAGCAGCTTTGTTCCGGGTTTGAGCAATCAGCCCCAGCATTTT.

This clonotype was found a few times. This sequence joins TRBV28 and TRBJ2-7; tentative D call: TRBD1 (6 bases). The CDR3 is 15 amino acids. Trimming removed 5 bases at V and 5 bases at J, with 19 bases between. Germline values: CDR1 MDHEN, CDR2 SYDVKM. The CDR3 sequence: CASSGPGHPAHEQYF. Here the CDR3 DNA reads TGTGCCAGCAGTGGCCCGGGACATCCCGCCCACGAGCAGTACTTC. The full variable domain, in which reference TRBV28 and TRBJ2-7 provide the parts outside the CDR3, is DVKVTQSSRYLVKRTGEKVFLECVQDMDHENMFWYRQDPGLGLRLIYFSYDVKMKEKGDIPEGYSVSREKKERFSLILESASTNQTSMYLCASSGPGHPAHEQYFGPGTRLTVT.

Many counts were recorded for this clonotype. The rearrangement uses TRBV27 and TRBJ1-2; 9 positions match TRBD1. With 6 bases clipped from V and 0 bases from J, the junction kept 2 bases outside the gene matches. The CDR3 runs 14 residues. CDR1 is MNHEY, CDR2 SMNVEV, per germline (reference sequence). The DNA for the CDR3 is TGTGCCAGCAGGACAGGGGGAACTAACTATGGCTACACCTTC. Amino acids: CASRTGGTNYGYTF.

The chain joins TRBV20-1 to TRBJ1-4, with D perhaps TRBD1 (5 bases). Trimming stripped 0 bases from V and 2 bases from J, with 7 bases between. Per germline, CDR1 DFQATT and CDR2 SNEGSKA (reference sequence). This CDR3 is 14 amino acids long. The CDR3 region has the DNA TGCAGTGCTAGAGACAGGGTGACTAATGAAAAACTGTTTTTT. This codes for CSARDRVTNEKLFF.

This clonotype was detected only a few times. The chain recombines TRBV11-2 with TRBJ2-1; D call uncertain. CDR1 is SGHAT and CDR2 is FQNNGV in the germline V gene. This CDR3 is built from 11 residues. V lost 1 base to trimming and J lost 15 bases, with 10 bases between them. CDR3 sequence reads: CASSLGPDRFF. The CDR3, as DNA: TGTGCCAGCAGCTTAGGTCCAGATCGGTTCTTC.

This clonotype showed up many times. The chain couples TRBV5-1 to TRBJ2-7; TRBD2 might be the D (5 bases). This CDR3 is built from 15 residues. The V gene lost 4 bases and the J gene lost 2 bases, with 16 bases spanning the gap. Germline V lookup: CDR1 SGHRS, CDR2 YFSETQ. CDR3 nucleotides: TGCGCCAGCAGCAGTCGGGGTTCTTCACCCTACGAGCAGTACTTC. Translating it yields CASSSRGSSPYEQYF.

J is TRBJ2-2 and V is TRBV12-3 or TRBV12-4, with D possibly being TRBD2 (6 bases). The CDR3 is made up of 15 amino acids. V was shortened by 6 bases and J by 0 bases, with 11 bases between the two germline ends. CDR3: CASRAGLPNTGELFF. The CDR3 nucleotides read TGTGCCAGCAGGGCGGGACTGCCGAACACCGGGGAGCTGTTTTTT.

This chain connects TRBV7-2 to TRBJ2-7; D ambiguous. The CDR3 has 16 residues. Per the germline V gene, CDR1 is SGHTA and CDR2 is FQGNSA. Trimming removed 5 bases at V and 4 bases at J, with 21 bases between. The CDR3 DNA follows: TGTGCCAGCAGCCTAGAAGCTGCCGACATCATATACGAGCAGTACTTC. Encoded protein: CASSLEAADIIYEQYF.

The chain combines TRBV28 with TRBJ2-7; D possibly corresponds to TRBD1 (6 bases). The CDR3 extends over 15 amino acids. CDR1 and CDR2 (germline): MDHEN, SYDVKM. V was shortened by 4 bases and J by 2 bases, with 15 bases between the two germline ends. The chain's CDR3 is CASSSVRDTTYEQYF. CDR3 in DNA: TGTGCCAGCAGTTCGGTCCGGGACACAACCTACGAGCAGTACTTC.

The V gene is TRBV4-2, the J gene TRBJ1-1; D is ambiguous. The CDR3 consists of 16 residues. V was trimmed by 0 bases and J by 4 bases, leaving 15 bases between them. Germline values: CDR1 LGHNA, CDR2 YNFKEQ. CDR3 protein: CASSQDKQFPGTEAFF. For the CDR3, the DNA is TGTGCCAGCAGCCAAGACAAACAGTTCCCAGGCACTGAAGCTTTCTTT.

V usage is TRBV6-6 and J usage is TRBJ2-5, with D hard to call. Between the trimmed V and J ends, which lost 5 bases and 4 bases, there was a span of 8 bases. This CDR3 is built from 12 residues. Looked up from germline, CDR1 is MNHNY and CDR2 is SVGAGI (reference sequence). The CDR3 DNA follows: TGTGCCAGCAGTGACGTAATAGAGACCCAGTACTTC. Encoded protein: CASSDVIETQYF.

The J gene is TRBJ2-5, the V gene TRBV11-2, with D possibly matching TRBD2 (5 bases). Trimming shortened V by 5 bases and J by 1 base, and 17 bases separated the two germline ends. The germline CDR1 and CDR2 sequences are SGHAT and FQNNGV. This CDR3 region has 16 residues. This CDR3 is CASSPPGYNFQETQYF. CDR3 DNA sequence: TGTGCCAGCAGCCCACCGGGATACAATTTCCAAGAGACCCAGTACTTC.

This clonotype was detected a few times. V gene TRBV29-1 combines with J gene TRBJ2-4; D remains ambiguous. The CDR3 is 14 residues long. Deletions cut 4 bases from V and 0 bases from J, with 10 bases between. Germline-derived CDR1 and CDR2 are SQVTM and ANQGSEA. Written as DNA, the CDR3 is TGCAGCGTTGTAAGCCATTTAGCCAAAAACATTCAGTACTTC. Translated, it gives CSVVSHLAKNIQYF.

The chain combines TRBV10-3 with TRBJ2-7; TRBD2 agrees at 11 bases. The germline V gene has CDR1 ENHRY and CDR2 SYGVKD. V trimming: 5 bases; J trimming: 0 bases; junction bases outside the gene matches: 6. The length of the CDR3 is 16 residues. CDR3 amino acids: CAISTLTSGSSYEQYF. The CDR3 DNA is TGTGCCATCAGTACATTAACTAGCGGGAGCTCCTACGAGCAGTACTTC.

This clonotype was observed many times. The chain has TRBV4-2 and TRBJ1-6, with 7 nucleotides matching TRBD1. The germline V gene has CDR1 LGHNA and CDR2 YNFKEQ. With 0 bases clipped from V and 9 bases from J, the junction kept 14 bases outside the gene matches. The length of the CDR3 is 18 residues. This CDR3 reads CASSQEVPSLDRASPLHF. CDR3 nucleotides: TGTGCCAGCAGCCAAGAGGTCCCCTCACTTGACAGGGCTTCACCCCTCCACTTT.

This clonotype was detected many times. The chain carries TRBV18 and TRBJ1-6; D is ambiguous. The V end was cut by 5 bases, the J end by 10 bases, with 12 bases between. Germline CDR1 reads KGHSH; CDR2 reads LQKENI. This CDR3 has 13 residues. The CDR3 protein is CASSTHDMSPLHF. The CDR3, as DNA: TGTGCCAGCTCAACACACGACATGTCACCCCTCCACTTT.

This clonotype has just one count. V is TRBV28 and J is TRBJ1-2; the match to TRBD1 covers 11 bases. Germline assignment: CDR1 MDHEN and CDR2 SYDVKM. With 3 bases clipped from V and 8 bases from J, the junction kept 11 bases outside the gene matches. The CDR3 contains 16 residues. CDR3 amino acids: CASSFRTGGESGGYTF. The CDR3 nucleotides read TGTGCCAGCAGTTTCCGGACAGGGGGCGAATCAGGCGGCTACACCTTC.

This clonotype was found many times. The V gene is TRBV28, the J gene TRBJ2-7; D not certain. Trimming removed 3 bases from V and 4 bases from J, with 13 bases in between. The CDR3 consists of 14 residues. Germline CDR1 is MDHEN and CDR2 is SYDVKM. The CDR3 DNA reads as TGTGCCAGCAGTTTGACCCTTCCCCCTTACGAGCAGTACTTC. This encodes CASSLTLPPYEQYF.